These T cell receptor beta chains were read from a single sample in a study of blood T cell repertoires in COVID-19. Sequenced by immunoSEQ multiplex PCR; TCRdb stores in-frame clones only, minus some. The table lists fewer than 350,000 clones, around 85% of them singletons. Source material: PBMCs or T cells enriched from blood (not recorded which). These receptors were collected from a woman in her 30s who had been exposed to COVID-19. Both conserved end residues are part of each CDR3. D genes are given only for firm matches. A clone size is listed for some rows: how often the clone was seen (once, few, many), or a class if it is expanded.

clone size: .
J gene: TRBJ2-1
D gene: TRBD1
V gene: TRBV23-1
CDR3 protein: CASSQFRDRGYNEQFF
CDR3 DNA: TGCGCCAGCAGTCAATTCCGGGACAGGGGTTACAATGAGCAGTTCTTC

clone size: .
J gene: TRBJ1-6
D gene: .
V gene: TRBV5-5
CDR3 protein: CASSLKGFNSPLHF
CDR3 DNA: TGTGCCAGCAGCTTGAAGGGGTTTAATTCACCCCTCCACTTT

clone size: .
J gene: TRBJ2-3
D gene: .
V gene: TRBV19
CDR3 protein: CASSIAERSTDTQYF
CDR3 DNA: TGTGCCAGTAGTATAGCTGAGAGGAGCACAGATACGCAGTATTTT

clone size: .
J gene: TRBJ1-4
D gene: .
V gene: TRBV30
CDR3 protein: CAWSVRVGVGEKLFF
CDR3 DNA: TGTGCCTGGAGTGTACGGGTGGGAGTAGGAGAAAAACTGTTTTTT

clone size: .
J gene: TRBJ2-2
D gene: TRBD1
V gene: TRBV7-6
CDR3 protein: CASSLGQGGTGELFF
CDR3 DNA: TGTGCCAGCAGCTTGGGACAGGGGGGAACCGGGGAGCTGTTTTTT

clone size: .
J gene: TRBJ1-6
D gene: .
V gene: TRBV18
CDR3 protein: CASSPREGQANSPLHF
CDR3 DNA: TGTGCCAGCTCACCCCGGGAGGGTCAGGCTAATTCACCCCTCCACTTT

clone size: .
J gene: TRBJ2-1
D gene: TRBD1
V gene: TRBV2
CDR3 protein: CASSERQGRINNEQFF
CDR3 DNA: TGTGCCAGCAGTGAACGACAGGGGCGGATAAACAATGAGCAGTTCTTC

clone size: .
J gene: TRBJ1-3
D gene: .
V gene: TRBV6-5
CDR3 protein: CASSLDMSSGNTIYF
CDR3 DNA: TGTGCCAGCAGTTTGGACATGAGCTCTGGAAACACCATATATTTT

clone size: .
J gene: TRBJ2-2
D gene: TRBD2
V gene: TRBV19
CDR3 protein: CASSSGGRTGELFF
CDR3 DNA: TGTGCCAGTTCAAGCGGGGGGAGGACCGGGGAGCTGTTTTTT

clone size: .
J gene: TRBJ1-3
D gene: .
V gene: TRBV6-1
CDR3 protein: CASSEVRGPGNTIYF
CDR3 DNA: TGTGCCAGCAGTGAAGTCAGGGGCCCTGGAAACACCATATATTTT

clone size: .
J gene: TRBJ2-7
D gene: TRBD1
V gene: TRBV28
CDR3 protein: CASRDRGHSYEQYF
CDR3 DNA: TGTGCCAGCAGGGACAGGGGGCACAGCTACGAGCAGTACTTC

clone size: .
J gene: TRBJ2-5
D gene: .
V gene: TRBV5-1
CDR3 protein: CASGNQETQYF
CDR3 DNA: TGCGCCAGCGGCAACCAAGAGACCCAGTACTTC

clone size: .
J gene: TRBJ1-5
D gene: TRBD1
V gene: TRBV6-5
CDR3 protein: CASRPGQAAGQPQHF
CDR3 DNA: TGTGCCAGCAGACCCGGACAGGCGGCGGGTCAGCCCCAGCATTTT

clone size: .
J gene: TRBJ2-5
D gene: .
V gene: TRBV27
CDR3 protein: CASSFRGGETQYF
CDR3 DNA: TGTGCCAGCAGTTTTAGAGGAGGAGAGACCCAGTACTTC

clone size: .
J gene: TRBJ1-4
D gene: TRBD1
V gene: TRBV5-6
CDR3 protein: CASSPLQGTNEKLFF
CDR3 DNA: TGTGCCAGCAGCCCATTACAGGGGACTAATGAAAAACTGTTTTTT

clone size: .
J gene: TRBJ2-1
D gene: .
V gene: TRBV4-3
CDR3 protein: CASSLNFYRGGEQFF
CDR3 DNA: TGCGCCAGCAGCCTAAATTTTTACAGGGGGGGTGAGCAGTTCTTC

clone size: .
J gene: TRBJ1-2
D gene: TRBD1
V gene: TRBV7-2
CDR3 protein: CASSPPGGDLEVLRYGYTF
CDR3 DNA: TGTGCCAGCAGCCCCCCAGGGGGCGATTTAGAGGTTTTGAGGTATGGCTACACCTTC

clone size: .
J gene: TRBJ1-2
D gene: TRBD1
V gene: TRBV11-2
CDR3 protein: CASSRQGANGYTF
CDR3 DNA: TGTGCCAGCAGTCGACAGGGGGCCAATGGCTACACCTTC

clone size: .
J gene: TRBJ2-7
D gene: TRBD1
V gene: TRBV28
CDR3 protein: CASSYPAGGSYEQYF
CDR3 DNA: TGTGCCAGCAGCTACCCGGCAGGGGGCTCCTACGAGCAGTACTTC

clone size: once
J gene: TRBJ2-3
D gene: TRBD2
V gene: TRBV7-2
CDR3 protein: CASSPRLAGGSDTQYF
CDR3 DNA: TGTGCCAGCAGCCCGCGACTAGCGGGGGGTTCAGATACGCAGTATTTT

clone size: .
J gene: TRBJ1-4
D gene: TRBD1
V gene: TRBV28
CDR3 protein: CASSGQGDPNEKLFF
CDR3 DNA: TGTGCCAGCAGTGGACAGGGGGATCCGAATGAAAAACTGTTTTTT

clone size: few
J gene: TRBJ1-1
D gene: .
V gene: TRBV9
CDR3 protein: CASSAQGGEAFF
CDR3 DNA: TGTGCCAGCAGCGCCCAGGGTGGTGAAGCTTTCTTT

clone size: .
J gene: TRBJ1-1
D gene: TRBD1
V gene: TRBV5-4
CDR3 protein: CASSSTGTTEAFF
CDR3 DNA: TGTGCCAGCAGCTCGACAGGGACCACTGAAGCTTTCTTT

clone size: .
J gene: TRBJ1-4
D gene: .
V gene: TRBV24-1
CDR3 protein: CATSDSASVNEKLFF
CDR3 DNA: TGTGCCACCAGTGATTCGGCGAGCGTTAATGAAAAACTGTTTTTT

clone size: .
J gene: TRBJ2-3
D gene: TRBD2
V gene: TRBV4-2
CDR3 protein: CASSRGGLGTDTQYF
CDR3 DNA: TGTGCCAGCAGCCGAGGTGGACTAGGCACAGATACGCAGTATTTT

clone size: .
J gene: TRBJ1-1
D gene: .
V gene: TRBV11-2
CDR3 protein: CASTANPRSTEAFF
CDR3 DNA: TGTGCCAGCACCGCAAACCCACGGAGCACTGAAGCTTTCTTT

clone size: many
J gene: TRBJ2-5
D gene: TRBD1
V gene: TRBV6-6
CDR3 protein: CASSYSTGQGVETQYF
CDR3 DNA: TGTGCCAGCAGTTACTCGACTGGACAGGGAGTGGAGACCCAGTACTTC

clone size: .
J gene: TRBJ1-1
D gene: .
V gene: TRBV5-1
CDR3 protein: CASSPGHNTEAFF
CDR3 DNA: TGCGCCAGCAGCCCCGGACACAACACTGAAGCTTTCTTT

clone size: .
J gene: TRBJ1-2
D gene: .
V gene: TRBV12-3/TRBV12-4
CDR3 protein: CASTLDNPVGYTF
CDR3 DNA: TGTGCCAGCACCTTAGACAACCCAGTGGGCTACACCTTC